Shown below are 22 T cell receptor beta chains from a single sample sequenced in a study of blood T cell repertoires in COVID-19. Clones were sequenced by immunoSEQ multiplex PCR, and TCRdb holds only the in-frame ones, with some missing. The sample holds tens of thousands of clones, approximately 80% seen once. The sequenced material came from peripheral blood. Source of these receptors: a woman between 55 and 75 years old with acute or convalescent COVID-19.

The chain carries TRBV29-1 and TRBJ1-1; D remains unclear. V was cut by 2 bases and J by 1 base, with 5 bases left in between. The CDR3 contains 12 residues. Germline loops: CDR1 SQVTM, CDR2 ANQGSEA. CDR3 DNA: TGCAGCGTTGAATTCAAGAACACTGAAGCTTTCTTT. Its protein product is CSVEFKNTEAFF.

J is TRBJ1-6 and V is TRBV2; D not certain. The CDR3 runs to 17 residues. Germline CDR1 reads SNHLY; CDR2 reads FYNNEI. Trimming left V 3 bases short and J 0 bases short, with 12 bases between. The CDR3 DNA sequence: TGTGCCAGCAGTGAGATCGCGCAGGTCTCCTATAATTCACCCCTCCACTTT. It codes for CASSEIAQVSYNSPLHF.

CDR3 coding DNA: TGTGCCAGCAGTTACGGACAGGGGAGGACCTTC. Translation gives CASSYGQGRTF. V is TRBV6-5 and J is TRBJ1-2; TRBD1 matches 9 bases. Germline V lookup: CDR1 MNHEY, CDR2 SVGAGI. The V segment lost 2 bases and the J segment 14 bases; nucleotides outside the gene matches: 3. This CDR3 contains 11 residues.

This clone turned up a few times. The CDR3 nucleotides read TGCGCCAGCAAGCGGACAGGGGGCTTTGAAGAGACCCAGTACTTC. Its protein product is CASKRTGGFEETQYF. The chain links TRBV5-1 to TRBJ2-5, with 11 bases that match TRBD1. Germline lookup yields CDR1 SGHRS and CDR2 YFSETQ. The CDR3 runs to 15 residues. V was pared by 6 bases and J by 3 bases, with 7 bases of the junction left unmatched. The whole variable domain, remainder taken from reference TRBV5-1 and TRBJ2-5, is KAGVTQTPRYLIKTRGQQVTLSCSPISGHRSVSWYQQTPGQGLQFLFEYFSETQRNKGNFPGRFSGRQFSNSRSEMNVSTLELGDSALYLCASKRTGGFEETQYFGPGTRLLVL.

This clone was counted between two and nine times. The chain uses TRBV2 and TRBJ1-1, with TRBD1 matching 8 bases. Looked up from germline, CDR1 is SNHLY and CDR2 is FYNNEI. The CDR3 consists of 14 residues. V lost 8 bases and J lost 4; bases outside the gene matches: 9. The CDR3 spells CASGYVGTGTEAFF. CDR3 DNA sequence: TGTGCCAGCGGATACGTTGGGACAGGCACTGAAGCTTTCTTT.

In this sample, this clone turned up a few times. One end of the junction is discordant with germline, which a read error may explain. The chain combines TRBV2 with TRBJ2-5, with 10 positions matching TRBD1. Germline lookup yields CDR1 SNHLY and CDR2 FYNNEI. CDR3 length: 15 residues. CDR3 nucleotides: TGTGCCAGCAGCGAAGACAGGGGGCTTTTCGAGACCCAGTACTTC. This translates into CASSEDRGLFETQYF.

CDR3: CASSTGTDGPQHF. The CDR3 DNA reads as TGTGCCAGCAGTACCGGGACAGATGGGCCCCAGCATTTT. The rearrangement joins TRBV6-5 to TRBJ1-5; 7 positions match TRBD1. The CDR3 is 13 residues long. Germline lookup yields CDR1 MNHEY and CDR2 SVGAGI. V lost 5 bases, J lost 9 bases, and 7 bases stayed unmatched.

The chain links TRBV28 to TRBJ2-4; D perhaps matches TRBD1 (6 bases). Per germline, CDR1 MDHEN and CDR2 SYDVKM. CDR3 length: 15 residues. With 2 bases removed from V and 2 bases from J, the gap between germline ends came to 10 bases. DNA for the CDR3: TGTGCCAGCAGTTTACCGGACAGAACCAAAAACATTCAGTACTTC. Protein: CASSLPDRTKNIQYF.

This clone has more than one count but fewer than ten. The V and J genes are TRBV2 and TRBJ1-1; D unresolved. The germline gives CDR1 SNHLY, CDR2 FYNNEI. The V end lost 5 bases, the J end lost 1 base, and 8 bases lay between the germline ends. CDR3 size: 13 residues. CDR3 DNA sequence: TGTGCCAGCAGTTACAGACGGAACACTGAAGCTTTCTTT. Translation gives CASSYRRNTEAFF.

This chain uses TRBV19 with TRBJ1-5; 7 bases match TRBD1. Looked up from germline, CDR1 is LNHDA and CDR2 is SQIVND (reference sequence). The V and J ends lost 3 bases and 3 bases, in that order; junction bases with no gene match: 5. The CDR3 is 15 residues long. CDR3 loop: CASSILGTANQPQHF. Written as DNA, the CDR3 is TGTGCCAGTAGTATCCTGGGGACAGCCAATCAGCCCCAGCATTTT.

V gene TRBV10-1 combines with J gene TRBJ1-1, with 10 bases that match TRBD1. This CDR3 comprises 14 residues. The V gene's germline CDR1 is WNHNN and CDR2 SYGVQD (reference sequence). Trimming took 5 bases from V and 1 from J; bases not matched to a gene: 1. CDR3 sequence reads: CASSRQGANTEAFF. The CDR3 DNA sequence: TGCGCCAGCAGTCGACAGGGGGCGAACACTGAAGCTTTCTTT.

This clone was counted between two and nine times. The chain recombines TRBV11-2 with TRBJ2-7, with 11 bases fitting TRBD2. J lost 5 bases, V lost 4 bases, and 13 bases had no gene match. There are 17 residues in the CDR3. Germline V CDR1 and CDR2: SGHAT, FQNNGV. The CDR3 bases are TGTGCCAGCAGCTCCCTGGGTAGCGGGGGGGCCTGGAACGAGCAGTACTTC. It specifies CASSSLGSGGAWNEQYF.

This chain uses TRBV18 with TRBJ1-2, with 9 bases lining up with TRBD1. The V segment lost 3 bases and the J segment 6 bases; nucleotides outside the gene matches: 5. This CDR3 has 14 amino acids. Germline assignment: CDR1 KGHSH and CDR2 LQKENI. CDR3 nucleotides: TGTGCCAGCTCACCGTCCAGGACAGGGGATGGCTACACCTTC. It yields the protein CASSPSRTGDGYTF.

This chain joins TRBV6-2 or TRBV6-3 and TRBJ2-1; D unclear. The germline CDR1 and CDR2 sequences are MNHEY and SVGEGT. Between the trimmed V and J ends, which lost 5 bases and 4 bases, there was a span of 9 bases. There are 13 residues in the CDR3. The CDR3 reads CASSLDSYNEQFF. In nucleotides, the CDR3 is TGTGCCAGCAGTCTTGACTCGTACAATGAGCAGTTCTTC.

The gene calls are TRBV6-6 and TRBJ1-2; D might be TRBD1 (5 bases). The germline V gene has CDR1 MNHNY and CDR2 SVGAGI (reference sequence). The length of the CDR3 is 13 residues. Trimming removed 6 bases from V and 8 bases from J, with 16 bases in between. CDR3 nucleotide sequence: TGTGCCAGCAGACCCCCGACAGTACCCGGCTACACCTTC. Protein sequence: CASRPPTVPGYTF.

The genes are TRBV13 and TRBJ2-2; unclear D gene. The CDR3 extends over 14 amino acids. Germline CDR1 reads PRHDT; CDR2 reads FYEKMQ (reference sequence). The V end was cut by 3 bases, the J end by 3 bases, with 8 bases between. Written as DNA, the CDR3 is TGTGCCAGCAGCTTTGGTTCGGACACCGGGGAGCTGTTTTTT. Amino acids: CASSFGSDTGELFF.

This clone was seen only once. V usage is TRBV7-2 and J usage is TRBJ2-7, with 8 bases identical to TRBD1. V shed 2 bases, J shed 7 bases, and the junction held 13 bases outside the gene matches. Germline-derived CDR1 and CDR2 are SGHTA and FQGNSA. This CDR3 has 16 amino acids. For the CDR3, the DNA is TGTGCCAGCAGCTTAAGAGGGTCAGGGGGCCTGGGGGAGCAGTACTTC. As protein: CASSLRGSGGLGEQYF.

The CDR3 sequence: CASSSGTGSYEQYF. The CDR3 DNA reads TGTGCCAGCAGCTCCGGGACAGGGTCCTACGAGCAGTACTTC. J is TRBJ2-7 and V is TRBV28, with TRBD1 identical over 9 bases. The CDR3 runs 14 residues. V shed 6 bases, J shed 1 base, and the junction held 4 bases outside the gene matches. Germline lookup yields CDR1 MDHEN and CDR2 SYDVKM.

This clone is a singleton in its sample. The chain uses TRBV3-1 (or the pseudogene TRBV3-2) and TRBJ1-4, with D perhaps TRBD1 (6 bases). V was trimmed by 4 bases and J by 8 bases, leaving 8 bases between them. The CDR3 contains 12 residues. From germline, CDR1 is LGHDT and CDR2 YNNKEL (reference sequence). CDR3 loop: CASSPDSEKLFF. The CDR3 DNA reads TGTGCCAGCAGCCCGGACAGCGAAAAACTGTTTTTT.

This clone was observed a handful of times. The CDR3 is CASSPRTGQNTEAFF. DNA for the CDR3: TGTGCCAGCAGCCCTAGGACAGGGCAGAACACTGAAGCTTTCTTT. The rearrangement uses TRBV3-1 (or the pseudogene TRBV3-2) and TRBJ1-1; 8 positions match TRBD1. This CDR3 has 15 residues. V lost 4 bases and J lost 1; bases outside the gene matches: 5. Per germline, CDR1 LGHDT and CDR2 YNNKEL (reference sequence).

This chain connects TRBV19 to TRBJ1-5; TRBD1 aligns across 7 bases. CDR3 length equals 15 residues. Germline V gene data show CDR1 as LNHDA and CDR2 as SQIVND (reference sequence). The ends lost 5 bases at V and 0 bases at J; junction bases unmatched: 4. Written as DNA, the CDR3 is TGTGCCAGTAGTCCCGGACAGGATAGCAATCAGCCCCAGCATTTT. This codes for CASSPGQDSNQPQHF.

The chain uses TRBV28 and TRBJ1-3, with 10 nucleotides matching TRBD1. The trim removed 8 bases at V and 1 base at J, leaving 8 bases unmatched. Per the germline V gene, CDR1 is MDHEN and CDR2 is SYDVKM. The CDR3 contains 16 residues. CDR3 sequence (DNA): TGTGCCAGCCCCCCGGACAGGGGGTTATCTGGAAACACCATATATTTT. This encodes CASPPDRGLSGNTIYF.